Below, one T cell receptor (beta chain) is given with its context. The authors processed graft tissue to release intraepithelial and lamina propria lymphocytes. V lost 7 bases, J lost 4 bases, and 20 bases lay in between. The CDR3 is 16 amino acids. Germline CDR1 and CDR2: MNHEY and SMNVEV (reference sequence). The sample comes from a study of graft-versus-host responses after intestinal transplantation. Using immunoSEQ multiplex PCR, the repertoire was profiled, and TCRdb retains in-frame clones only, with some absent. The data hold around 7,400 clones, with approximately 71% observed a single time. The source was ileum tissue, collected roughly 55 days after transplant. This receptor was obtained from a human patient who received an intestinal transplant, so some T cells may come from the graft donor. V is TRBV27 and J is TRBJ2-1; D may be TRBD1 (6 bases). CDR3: CASTRSPGQIYNEQFF. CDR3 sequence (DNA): TGTGCCAGCACCCGATCACCCGGACAGATTTACAATGAGCAGTTCTTC.